This entry is about one TCR beta chain. Its antigen remains undetermined. There are no base qualities to consult, and no much larger clone falls within one base. Compared with germline, V lacks 5 bases and J lacks 4 bases; bases without a gene match: 11. From the cysteine through the phenylalanine, the CDR3 covers 19 amino acids. Solely the CDR3 DNA is kept, with 57 bases framed from the first base. CDR1 SGHAT and CDR2 FQNNGV are derived from the germline V gene. These data originate in a study of T-cell reconstitution after alpha-beta-depleted transplantation in children (dated by TCRdb to the mid-2010s). In the study overall: Using TCR repertoire profiling, the study followed T-cell immune reconstitution in a quantitative way in children after TCRalphabeta/CD19-depleted allogeneic hematopoietic cell transplantation. What the study reported, not specific to this receptor: In some patients, the high TCRbeta diversity seen at day 60 was put down to recipient T cells and intrathymic progenitors that had survived conditioning. The frequencies of hyperexpanded clones fell over the following months, and after one year, T-cell counts and TCRbeta diversity were mostly attributed to newly produced T cells. The apparently early alphabetaT-cell count recovery about two months after transplant was reportedly dependent on only several hundred rapidly expanded clones derived from non-depleted graft cells.

Libraries were constructed by PCR. TCRdb lists the instrument as Illumina HiSeq 2500. TCR libraries were prepared with molecular barcoding, using unique molecular identifiers to normalize TCRbeta repertoire quantification. Starting from the raw public reads, TCRdb applied fastp trimming at Q25, assembled clones with MiXCR and retained in-frame beta chains. Identical CDR3 proteins give one entry, which carries the most common genes and DNA. Recorded for this sample are around 450,000 distinct CDR3 sequences; about 45% of them occurred a single time. Around 29% of the sample is held by the ten biggest clonotypes. This specimen's treatment or condition label, interpreted: allogeneic hematopoietic cell transplantation with graft depleted of TCRalphabeta T cells and CD19 B cells. TCRalphabeta/CD19-depleted allogeneic hematopoietic cell grafts were given to the transplant recipients, all of whom were children.

This TCR derives from a girl aged 2 to 9 with aplastic anemia, due to receive a stem cell transplant. The sample in question was PBMCs, obtained before TCRalphabeta/CD19-depleted stem cell transplant. The receptor chain draws on TRBV11-2 and TRBJ2-1, with TRBD2 identical over 16 junction bases. The nucleotides read TGTGCCAGCAGCGCAACCGGGACTAGCGGGGGGGAACGTTACAATGAGCAGTTCTTC. Its translation reads: CASSATGTSGGERYNEQFF.